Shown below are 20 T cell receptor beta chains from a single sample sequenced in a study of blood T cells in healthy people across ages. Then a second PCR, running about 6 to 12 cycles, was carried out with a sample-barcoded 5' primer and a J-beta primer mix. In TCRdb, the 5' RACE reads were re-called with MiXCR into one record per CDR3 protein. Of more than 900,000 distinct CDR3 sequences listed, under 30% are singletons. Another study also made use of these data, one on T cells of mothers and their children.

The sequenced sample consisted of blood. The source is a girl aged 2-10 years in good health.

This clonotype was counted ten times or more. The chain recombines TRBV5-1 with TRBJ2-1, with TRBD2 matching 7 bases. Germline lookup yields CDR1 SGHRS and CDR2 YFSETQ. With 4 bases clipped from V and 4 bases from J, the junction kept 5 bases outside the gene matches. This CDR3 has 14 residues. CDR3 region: CASSTRGEYNEQFF. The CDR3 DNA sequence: TGCGCCAGCAGCACCCGGGGGGAGTACAATGAGCAGTTCTTC. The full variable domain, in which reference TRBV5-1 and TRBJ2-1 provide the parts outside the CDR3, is KAGVTQTPRYLIKTRGQQVTLSCSPISGHRSVSWYQQTPGQGLQFLFEYFSETQRNKGNFPGRFSGRQFSNSRSEMNVSTLELGDSALYLCASSTRGEYNEQFFGPGTRLTVL.

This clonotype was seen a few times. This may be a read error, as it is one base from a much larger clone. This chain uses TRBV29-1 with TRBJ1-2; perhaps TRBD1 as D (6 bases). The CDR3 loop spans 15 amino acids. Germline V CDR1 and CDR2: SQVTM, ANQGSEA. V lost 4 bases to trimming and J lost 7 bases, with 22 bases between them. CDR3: CSVVLSGRGFAGYTF. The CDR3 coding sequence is TGCAGCGTTGTCCTTTCGGGCAGGGGCTTTGCTGGCTACACCTTC.

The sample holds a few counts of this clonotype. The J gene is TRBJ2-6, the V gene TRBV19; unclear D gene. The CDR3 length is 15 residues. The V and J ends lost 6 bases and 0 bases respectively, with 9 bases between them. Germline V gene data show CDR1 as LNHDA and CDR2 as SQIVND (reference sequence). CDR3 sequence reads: CASSPYGSGANVLTF. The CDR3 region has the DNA TGTGCCAGTAGCCCTTATGGCTCTGGGGCCAACGTCCTGACTTTC.

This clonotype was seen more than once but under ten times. The CDR3 loop is CASRQRSEHGRAFF. The CDR3 nucleotides are TGTGCCAGCCGCCAGAGGAGCGAACACGGGCGCGCTTTCTTT. The chain is built from TRBV7-2 and TRBJ1-1; no firm D call. The ends were cut back, 8 bases at V and 11 bases at J, with 24 bases in the middle. The CDR3 is made up of 14 amino acids. CDR1 and CDR2 from the germline V gene are SGHTA and FQGNSA. The variable domain in full, with the rest retrieved from reference TRBV7-2 and TRBJ1-1, is GAGVSQSPSNKVTEKGKDVELRCDPISGHTALYWYRQSLGQGLEFLIYFQGNSAPDKSGLPSDRFSAERTGGSVSTLTIQRTQQEDSAVYLCASRQRSEHGRAFFGQGTRLTVV.

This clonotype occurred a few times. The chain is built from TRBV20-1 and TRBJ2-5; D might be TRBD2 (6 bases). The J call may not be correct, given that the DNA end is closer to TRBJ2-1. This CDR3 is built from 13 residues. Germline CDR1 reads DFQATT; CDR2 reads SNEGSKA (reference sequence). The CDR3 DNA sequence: TGCAGTGCTAGCGGAGGGGTACTGAATGAGCAGTTCTTC. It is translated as CSASGGVLNEQFF.

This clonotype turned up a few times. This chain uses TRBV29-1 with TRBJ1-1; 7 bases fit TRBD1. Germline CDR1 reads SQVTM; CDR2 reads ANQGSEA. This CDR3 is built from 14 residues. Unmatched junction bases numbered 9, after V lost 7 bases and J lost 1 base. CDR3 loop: CSGEGRQGNTEAFF. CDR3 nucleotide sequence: TGCAGCGGGGAGGGCCGACAGGGGAACACTGAAGCTTTCTTT.

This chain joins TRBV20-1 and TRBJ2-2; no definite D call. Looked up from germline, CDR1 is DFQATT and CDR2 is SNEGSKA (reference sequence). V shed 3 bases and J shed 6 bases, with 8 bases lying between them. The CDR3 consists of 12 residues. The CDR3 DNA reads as TGCAGTGCTAGGAAGTCCCCCGGGGAGCTGTTTTTT. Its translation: CSARKSPGELFF.

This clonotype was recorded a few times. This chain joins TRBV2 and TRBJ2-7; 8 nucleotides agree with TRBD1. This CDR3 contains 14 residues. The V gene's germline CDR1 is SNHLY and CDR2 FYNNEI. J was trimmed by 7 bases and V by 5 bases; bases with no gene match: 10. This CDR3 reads CASSLTGGVVEQYF. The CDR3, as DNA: TGTGCCAGCAGTCTTACAGGGGGAGTCGTGGAGCAGTACTTC.

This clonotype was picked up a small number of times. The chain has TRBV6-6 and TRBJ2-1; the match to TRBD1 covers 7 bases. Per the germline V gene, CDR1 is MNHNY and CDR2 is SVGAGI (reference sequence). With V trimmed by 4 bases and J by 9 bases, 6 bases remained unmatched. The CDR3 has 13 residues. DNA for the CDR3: TGTGCCAGCAGTTTAACAGGGGCCAGTGAGCAGTTCTTC. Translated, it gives CASSLTGASEQFF.

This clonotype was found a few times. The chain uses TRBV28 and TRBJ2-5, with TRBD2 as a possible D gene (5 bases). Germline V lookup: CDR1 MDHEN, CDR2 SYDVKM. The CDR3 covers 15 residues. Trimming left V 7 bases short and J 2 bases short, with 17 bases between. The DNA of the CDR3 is TGTGCCAGCAATCAACAGAGAGGCGGGCAAGAGACCCAGTACTTC. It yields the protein CASNQQRGGQETQYF. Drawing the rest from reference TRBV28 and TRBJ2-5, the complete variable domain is DVKVTQSSRYLVKRTGEKVFLECVQDMDHENMFWYRQDPGLGLRLIYFSYDVKMKEKGDIPEGYSVSREKKERFSLILESASTNQTSMYLCASNQQRGGQETQYFGPGTRLLVL.

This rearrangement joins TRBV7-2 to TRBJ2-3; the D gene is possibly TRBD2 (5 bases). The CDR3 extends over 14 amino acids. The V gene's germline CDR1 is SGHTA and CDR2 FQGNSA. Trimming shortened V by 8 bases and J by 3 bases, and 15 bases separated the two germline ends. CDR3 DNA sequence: TGTGCCAGCGGGCTAGCTGAGGCAACAGATACGCAGTATTTT. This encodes CASGLAEATDTQYF.

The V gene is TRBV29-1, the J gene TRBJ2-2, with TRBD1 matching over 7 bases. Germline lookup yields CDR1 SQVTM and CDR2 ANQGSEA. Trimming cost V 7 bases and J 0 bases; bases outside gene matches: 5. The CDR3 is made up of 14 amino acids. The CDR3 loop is CSATGQTNTGELFF. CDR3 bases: TGCAGCGCAACGGGACAGACGAACACCGGGGAGCTGTTTTTT.

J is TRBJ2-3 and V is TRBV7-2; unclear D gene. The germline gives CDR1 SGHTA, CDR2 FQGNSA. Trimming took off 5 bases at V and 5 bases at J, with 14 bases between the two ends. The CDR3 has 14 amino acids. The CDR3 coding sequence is TGTGCCAGCAGCCGAGAGAAATTCGGAGATACGCAGTATTTT. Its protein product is CASSREKFGDTQYF. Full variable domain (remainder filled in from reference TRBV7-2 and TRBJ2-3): GAGVSQSPSNKVTEKGKDVELRCDPISGHTALYWYRQSLGQGLEFLIYFQGNSAPDKSGLPSDRFSAERTGGSVSTLTIQRTQQEDSAVYLCASSREKFGDTQYFGPGTRLTVL.

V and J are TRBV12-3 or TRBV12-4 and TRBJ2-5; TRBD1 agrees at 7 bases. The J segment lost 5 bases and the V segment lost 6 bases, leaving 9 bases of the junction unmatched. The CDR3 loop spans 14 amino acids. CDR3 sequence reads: CASSPRTGFETQYF. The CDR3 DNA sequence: TGTGCCAGCAGCCCCCGGACAGGCTTCGAGACCCAGTACTTC.

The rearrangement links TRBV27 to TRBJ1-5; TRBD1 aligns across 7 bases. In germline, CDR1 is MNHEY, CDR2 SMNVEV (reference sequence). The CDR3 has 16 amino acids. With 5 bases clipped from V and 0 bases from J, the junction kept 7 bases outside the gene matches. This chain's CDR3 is CASSQGDRDSNQPQHF. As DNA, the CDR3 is TGTGCCAGCAGTCAAGGAGACAGGGATAGCAATCAGCCCCAGCATTTT.

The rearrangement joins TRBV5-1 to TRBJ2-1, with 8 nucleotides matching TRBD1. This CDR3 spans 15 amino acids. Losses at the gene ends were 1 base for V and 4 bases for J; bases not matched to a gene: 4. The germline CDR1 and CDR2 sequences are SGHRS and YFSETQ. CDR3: CASSLQGARYNEQFF. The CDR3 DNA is TGCGCCAGCAGCTTGCAGGGGGCGAGGTACAATGAGCAGTTCTTC.

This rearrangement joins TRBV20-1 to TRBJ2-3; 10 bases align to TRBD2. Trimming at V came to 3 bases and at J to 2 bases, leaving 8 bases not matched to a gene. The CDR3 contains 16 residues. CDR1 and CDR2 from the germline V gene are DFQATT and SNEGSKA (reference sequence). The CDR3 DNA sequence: TGCAGTGCTAGGCCCCTAGCGGGGGTATACACAGATACGCAGTATTTT. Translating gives CSARPLAGVYTDTQYF.

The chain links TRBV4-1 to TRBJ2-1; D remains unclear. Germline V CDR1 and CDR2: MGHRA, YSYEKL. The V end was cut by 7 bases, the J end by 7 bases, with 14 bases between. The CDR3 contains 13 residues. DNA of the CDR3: TGCGCCAGCACCCCTTCATTGAGAAATGAGCAGTTCTTC. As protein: CASTPSLRNEQFF.

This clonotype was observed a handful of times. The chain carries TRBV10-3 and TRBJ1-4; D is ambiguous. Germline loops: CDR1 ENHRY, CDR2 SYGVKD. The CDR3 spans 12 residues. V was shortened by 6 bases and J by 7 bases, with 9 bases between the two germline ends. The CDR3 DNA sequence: TGTGCCATCAGCCCGAATACTGAAAAACTGTTTTTT. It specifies CAISPNTEKLFF.

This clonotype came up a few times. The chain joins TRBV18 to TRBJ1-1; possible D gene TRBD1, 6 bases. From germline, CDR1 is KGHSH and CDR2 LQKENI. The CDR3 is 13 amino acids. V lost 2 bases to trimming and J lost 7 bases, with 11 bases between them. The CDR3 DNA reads TGTGCCAGCTCACCAGAGGTGGACAGTGAAGCTTTCTTT. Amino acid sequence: CASSPEVDSEAFF.